This T cell receptor beta chain was recorded in a study of shared clonotypes between healthy human individuals. The overall study: For every donor, three CD4 naive, three CD4 memory, two CD8 naive and one CD8 memory plates were used.

Genomic DNA of every subset was divided equally among multiple immunoSEQ plates. The assay was immunoSEQ multiplex PCR, and TCRdb's table has in-frame clones only and misses some. The table records about 1.1 million clones, around 78% of them present only once. The CDR3 covers 13 residues. The V gene's germline CDR1 is MNHEY and CDR2 SMNVEV (reference sequence). This clone was seen more than once but under ten times. At one end the junction does not follow the germline gene, possibly because of a read error. This chain links TRBV27 with TRBJ2-7; tentatively, D is TRBD1 (5 bases). Material for sequencing was memory CD4+ T cells from PBMCs. The subset denotes: CD45RA-negative fraction. This TCR came from a man aged 18 to 30 in good health. Some clones in this sample may be carry-over from other donors' samples. The CDR3 bases are TGTGCCAGCAGTCACGATCAGGGAAGTTTGTGGAACTTC. Residues: CASSHDQGSLWNF.